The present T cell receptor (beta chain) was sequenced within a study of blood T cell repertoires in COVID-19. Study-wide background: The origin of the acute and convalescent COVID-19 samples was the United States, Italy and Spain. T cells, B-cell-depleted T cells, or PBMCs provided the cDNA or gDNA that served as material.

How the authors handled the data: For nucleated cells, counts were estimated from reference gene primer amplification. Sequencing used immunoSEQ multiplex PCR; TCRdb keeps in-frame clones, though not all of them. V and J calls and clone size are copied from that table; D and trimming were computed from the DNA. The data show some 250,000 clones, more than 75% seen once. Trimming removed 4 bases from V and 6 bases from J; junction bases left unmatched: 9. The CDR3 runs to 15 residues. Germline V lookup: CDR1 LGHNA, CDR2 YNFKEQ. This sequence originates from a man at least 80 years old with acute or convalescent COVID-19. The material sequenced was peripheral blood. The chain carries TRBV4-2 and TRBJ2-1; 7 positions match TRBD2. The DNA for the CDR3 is TGTGCCAGCAGCCTCACCGGTACTAGCGCCAATGAGCAGTTCTTC. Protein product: CASSLTGTSANEQFF.